This TCR beta chain was identified in a study of cytomegalovirus exposure and HLA in healthy donors. Concerning this clone itself: The antigen is unknown.

Study outcomes and limitations: The availability of immune exposure information extended only to CMV serostatus.

With 60 Vbeta and 13 Jbeta primers, the PCR was carried out. TCRdb's copy holds only in-frame clones and misses some; the assay was immunoSEQ multiplex PCR. The sample has about 180,000 clones; more than 70% are singletons. The specimen was PBMCs. This sequence was found in a man aged 25-45 years in good health and CMV-seronegative.

The CDR3 DNA sequence: TGTGCCACCACTTCAGGTTCGGGGGAATCCTACAATGAGCAGTTCTTC. Its translation is CATTSGSGESYNEQFF. The genes are TRBV15 and TRBJ2-1, with a possible D match to TRBD2 (6 bases). The V end lost 7 bases, the J end lost 1 base, and 17 bases lay between the germline ends. The CDR3 is made up of 16 amino acids. CDR1 is LNHNV and CDR2 is YYDKDF in the germline V gene (reference sequence).